The rows below give T cell receptor beta chains drawn from one sample of a study of blood T cell repertoires in COVID-19. Libraries were prepared by immunoSEQ multiplex PCR; TCRdb keeps only in-frame clonotypes and omits some of them. This table holds under 200,000 clones, over 75% found once. The sequencing sample was made of PBMCs or T cells enriched from blood (not recorded which). These receptors were obtained from a woman between 45 and 65 years old who had recovered from COVID-19. Both conserved end residues are part of each CDR3. Each record gives: V gene, clone size, D gene, J gene, CDR3 protein, CDR3 DNA. A D gene is named only where the DNA matches it firmly. Size values are once, few and many counts, or a class for expanded clones, and some rows have none.

V: TRBV7-2
size: NA
D: TRBD1
J: TRBJ2-7
CDR3: CASSRDGTGVREQYF
DNA: TGTGCCAGCAGCCGGGACGGGACAGGGGTACGTGAGCAGTACTTC

V: TRBV7-9
size: once
D: TRBD1
J: TRBJ2-7
CDR3: CASSSPGQGAVQYF
DNA: TGTGCCAGCAGCTCCCCGGGACAGGGGGCGGTCCAGTACTTC

V: TRBV5-4
size: NA
D: TRBD1
J: TRBJ2-1
CDR3: CASSLGDREYNEQFF
DNA: TGTGCCAGCAGCTTAGGGGACAGAGAGTACAATGAGCAGTTCTTC

V: TRBV6-2/TRBV6-3
size: NA
D: NA
J: TRBJ2-1
CDR3: CASSPRGAGNEQFF
DNA: TGTGCCAGCAGTCCACGCGGGGCGGGCAATGAGCAGTTCTTC

V: TRBV14
size: NA
D: NA
J: TRBJ1-2
CDR3: CASSQERSAYYGYTF
DNA: TGTGCCAGCAGCCAAGAGCGGTCAGCCTACTATGGCTACACCTTC

V: TRBV6-6
size: NA
D: TRBD1
J: TRBJ2-2
CDR3: CASRWTGNTGELFF
DNA: TGTGCCAGCAGATGGACAGGAAACACCGGGGAGCTGTTTTTT

V: TRBV19
size: NA
D: TRBD1
J: TRBJ1-3
CDR3: CASRLDRASGNTIYF
DNA: TGTGCCAGTAGGCTCGACAGGGCCTCTGGAAACACCATATATTTT

V: TRBV7-9
size: NA
D: NA
J: TRBJ2-5
CDR3: CASSVQGETQYF
DNA: TGTGCCAGCAGCGTCCAGGGGGAGACCCAGTACTTC

V: TRBV30
size: once
D: NA
J: TRBJ1-5
CDR3: CAWTGGGNQPQHF
DNA: TGTGCCTGGACGGGGGGGGGTAATCAGCCCCAGCATTTT

V: TRBV24-1
size: NA
D: TRBD2
J: TRBJ2-1
CDR3: CATSDQYSGGALRGDEQFF
DNA: TGTGCCACCAGTGATCAATATAGCGGGGGGGCGTTAAGAGGAGATGAGCAGTTCTTC

V: TRBV19
size: once
D: NA
J: TRBJ1-1
CDR3: CASSPRRQLGGNTEAFF
DNA: TGTGCCAGTAGTCCACGGAGGCAGCTAGGTGGGAACACTGAAGCTTTCTTT

V: TRBV6-2/TRBV6-3
size: NA
D: TRBD2
J: TRBJ2-1
CDR3: CASSYYTQTSGAYNEQFF
DNA: TGTGCCAGCAGTTACTACACGCAGACTAGCGGGGCCTACAATGAGCAGTTCTTC

V: TRBV6-5
size: NA
D: NA
J: TRBJ1-4
CDR3: CASKGGLEKLFF
DNA: TGTGCCAGCAAGGGGGGGCTCGAAAAACTGTTTTTT

V: TRBV7-6
size: few
D: NA
J: TRBJ2-2
CDR3: CASSLSGAFGELFF
DNA: TGTGCCAGCAGCTTATCAGGGGCGTTCGGGGAGCTGTTTTTT

V: TRBV29-1
size: NA
D: NA
J: TRBJ1-1
CDR3: CSVPEDTEAFF
DNA: TGCAGCGTTCCGGAGGACACTGAAGCTTTCTTT

V: TRBV7-6
size: NA
D: TRBD1
J: TRBJ2-7
CDR3: CASSSLDRGGEQYF
DNA: TGTGCCAGCAGCTCCCTGGACAGGGGAGGCGAGCAGTACTTC

V: TRBV2
size: NA
D: NA
J: TRBJ2-7
CDR3: CASSLTVTYEQYF
DNA: TGTGCCAGCAGCCTGACAGTGACCTACGAGCAGTACTTC

V: TRBV19
size: once
D: NA
J: TRBJ1-6
CDR3: CASGIRNSPLHF
DNA: TGTGCCAGTGGCATAAGAAATTCACCCCTCCACTTT

V: TRBV5-4
size: NA
D: NA
J: TRBJ1-3
CDR3: CASSFDRGNTIYF
DNA: TGTGCCAGCAGCTTCGACAGGGGAAACACCATATATTTT

V: TRBV9
size: NA
D: NA
J: TRBJ2-1
CDR3: CASSVEGTGGGNEQFF
DNA: TGTGCCAGCAGCGTAGAGGGTACCGGGGGTGGGAATGAGCAGTTCTTC

V: TRBV4-3
size: NA
D: TRBD2
J: TRBJ2-2
CDR3: CASSQGSSGGNTGELFF
DNA: TGCGCCAGCAGCCAAGGATCCAGCGGGGGGAACACCGGGGAGCTGTTTTTT

V: TRBV4-3
size: NA
D: TRBD1
J: TRBJ1-2
CDR3: CASSQDSQGAGGYTF
DNA: TGCGCCAGCAGCCAGGATTCCCAGGGGGCGGGCGGCTACACCTTC

V: TRBV5-5
size: once
D: TRBD1
J: TRBJ1-1
CDR3: CASSPTGAEAFF
DNA: TGTGCCAGCAGCCCGACAGGGGCTGAAGCTTTCTTT

V: TRBV6-5
size: NA
D: NA
J: TRBJ1-1
CDR3: CASSYSGGNTEAFF
DNA: TGTGCCAGCAGTTACTCGGGGGGGAACACTGAAGCTTTCTTT

V: TRBV7-9
size: NA
D: NA
J: TRBJ2-7
CDR3: CASSPRVGYEQYF
DNA: TGTGCCAGCAGCCCCAGGGTGGGGTACGAGCAGTACTTC

V: TRBV7-2
size: NA
D: NA
J: TRBJ1-6
CDR3: CASSLISSYNSPLHF
DNA: TGTGCCAGCAGCTTGATCAGCTCCTATAATTCACCCCTCCACTTT

V: TRBV6-2/TRBV6-3
size: once
D: NA
J: TRBJ2-7
CDR3: CASSWGDGEQYF
DNA: TGTGCCAGCAGTTGGGGGGATGGTGAGCAGTACTTC

V: TRBV21-1
size: NA
D: NA
J: TRBJ1-5
CDR3: CASSKAIPRCHQPQHF
DNA: TGTGCCAGCAGCAAAGCAATCCCCAGGTGCCATCAGCCCCAGCATTTT

V: TRBV18
size: NA
D: TRBD1
J: TRBJ1-5
CDR3: CASSSDRGVNQPQHF
DNA: TGTGCCAGCTCGTCGGACAGGGGAGTCAATCAGCCCCAGCATTTT

V: TRBV4-1
size: NA
D: NA
J: TRBJ2-1
CDR3: CASSQALLASAYNEQFF
DNA: TGCGCCAGCAGCCAGGCCCTTCTAGCGTCTGCATACAATGAGCAGTTCTTC

V: TRBV2
size: NA
D: NA
J: TRBJ1-3
CDR3: CASSQASGNTIYF
DNA: TGTGCCAGCAGCCAGGCTTCTGGAAACACCATATATTTT

V: TRBV5-1
size: NA
D: NA
J: TRBJ1-1
CDR3: CASSFSQGWNTEAFF
DNA: TGCGCCAGCAGCTTCTCACAGGGCTGGAACACTGAAGCTTTCTTT